Below, 12 T cell receptor beta chains from the same sample are listed, as sequenced in a study of blood T cell repertoires in COVID-19. Sequencing used immunoSEQ multiplex PCR; TCRdb keeps in-frame clones, though not all of them. The sample includes approximately 75,000 clones, around 89% of them seen just once. The sequencing sample was made of peripheral blood. These receptors were taken from a man aged 55 to 70 with acute or convalescent COVID-19.

The chain is built from TRBV6-5 and TRBJ2-7; D call uncertain. V lost 4 bases and J 3 bases, leaving 10 bases between the germline ends. CDR1 and CDR2 from the germline V gene are MNHEY and SVGAGI. The CDR3 contains 13 residues. CDR3 loop: CASSSSPIYEQYF. CDR3 sequence (DNA): TGTGCCAGCAGTTCCTCTCCTATCTACGAGCAGTACTTC.

This clone has a single count. The chain links TRBV19 to TRBJ2-7, with TRBD1 matching over 8 bases. Germline V gene data show CDR1 as LNHDA and CDR2 as SQIVND (reference sequence). Losses at the gene ends were 3 bases for V and 6 bases for J; bases not matched to a gene: 10. The CDR3 extends over 15 amino acids. The CDR3 DNA sequence: TGTGCCAGTAGTATCAACCACGGACAGGGAGGCGAGCAGTACTTC. Protein sequence: CASSINHGQGGEQYF.

The rearrangement uses TRBV6-5 and TRBJ2-2; TRBD1 is a possible D gene (5 bases). Germline CDR1 MNHEY, CDR2 SVGAGI. With 2 bases removed from V and 6 bases from J, the gap between germline ends came to 7 bases. The CDR3 extends over 13 amino acids. CDR3 nucleotide sequence: TGTGCCAGCAGTTACAGGGGCGCCGGGGAGCTGTTTTTT. Translation: CASSYRGAGELFF.

This chain uses TRBV2 with TRBJ1-5, with D maybe TRBD1 (6 bases). Trimming pared 6 bases from V and 5 bases from J, leaving 11 bases between. This CDR3 region has 13 residues. The germline V gene has CDR1 SNHLY and CDR2 FYNNEI. CDR3: CASSSYRDQPQHF. The CDR3 DNA follows: TGTGCCAGCAGCTCCTACAGGGATCAGCCCCAGCATTTT.

This chain links TRBV5-1 with TRBJ2-5; TRBD2 might be the D (5 bases). Trimming left V 0 bases short and J 5 bases short, with 14 bases between. The CDR3 is made up of 15 amino acids. Germline V gene data show CDR1 as SGHRS and CDR2 as YFSETQ. The CDR3 loop is CASSLVSGALETQYF. DNA for the CDR3: TGCGCCAGCAGCTTGGTAAGCGGCGCCCTGGAGACCCAGTACTTC.

V gene TRBV7-3 combines with J gene TRBJ2-5; D might be TRBD1 (5 bases). V was shortened by 5 bases and J by 2 bases, with 12 bases between the two germline ends. CDR3 size: 14 residues. Germline V gene lookup returns CDR1 SGHTA and CDR2 FQGTGA. The CDR3 spells CASSPAGFQETQYF. The CDR3 DNA reads TGTGCCAGCAGCCCCGCAGGGTTTCAAGAGACCCAGTACTTC.

The gene calls are TRBV2 and TRBJ2-3; D perhaps matches TRBD2 (6 bases). The CDR3 loop spans 12 amino acids. Trimming removed 10 bases at V and 7 bases at J, with 15 bases between. Germline CDR1 reads SNHLY; CDR2 reads FYNNEI. The CDR3 DNA follows: TGTGCCAACGGCCTTAGCGGCAATACGCAGTATTTT. The encoded protein is CANGLSGNTQYF.

This chain joins TRBV6-2 or TRBV6-3 and TRBJ2-1, with 13 nucleotides matching TRBD2. This CDR3 region has 15 residues. Unmatched junction bases numbered 6, after V lost 4 bases and J lost 9 bases. CDR1 is MNHEY, CDR2 SVGEGT, per germline. CDR3 bases: TGTGCCAGCAGTTCAGGACTAGCGGGAGTCGTTGAGCAGTTCTTC. Residues: CASSSGLAGVVEQFF.

The genes are TRBV4-1 and TRBJ2-3; 10 positions agree with TRBD2. The CDR3 runs 16 residues. Losses at the gene ends were 0 bases for V and 4 bases for J; bases not matched to a gene: 4. Germline CDR1 is MGHRA and CDR2 is YSYEKL. CDR3 sequence reads: CASSQEAGGLADTQYF. In nucleotides, the CDR3 is TGCGCCAGCAGCCAAGAAGCGGGGGGGCTAGCAGATACGCAGTATTTT.

The rearrangement joins TRBV19 to TRBJ1-5; D perhaps matches TRBD1 (6 bases). V lost 0 bases to trimming and J lost 6 bases, with 15 bases between them. The CDR3 sequence is 16 residues long. CDR1 and CDR2 (germline): LNHDA, SQIVND (reference sequence). The CDR3 nucleotides are TGTGCCAGTAGTATAGATATCGTGACAGGCTTTCAGCCCCAGCATTTT. This gives the protein CASSIDIVTGFQPQHF.

The CDR3: CASSGSPGQGIHGYTF. The CDR3, as DNA: TGTGCCAGCAGTGGGAGCCCGGGACAGGGAATCCATGGCTACACCTTC. V is TRBV6-1 and J is TRBJ1-2; 9 bases map to TRBD1. This CDR3 contains 16 residues. V dropped 4 bases and J dropped 6; count of bases not matched to a gene: 12. CDR1 is MNHNS and CDR2 is SASEGT in the germline V gene.

The chain joins TRBV4-2 to TRBJ2-7; possibly TRBD1 for D (7 bases). Trimming took off 2 bases at V and 7 bases at J, with 21 bases between the two ends. Germline V gives CDR1 LGHNA, CDR2 YNFKEQ. There are 16 residues in the CDR3. CDR3 amino acids: CASSQPTTGAREEQYF. In DNA form, the CDR3 reads TGTGCCAGCAGCCAACCTACCACAGGGGCCCGGGAGGAGCAGTACTTC.